A single sample is the source of the 10 T cell receptor beta chains below, sequenced in a study of CD8 T cells in ankylosing spondylitis. Using its own MiXCR run on the 5' RACE reads, TCRdb lists one record per CDR3 protein. The sample contains 15,000 to 20,000 distinct CDR3 sequences, roughly 8% of which appear only once. Sample: blood. The origin of the receptors is a male donor with ankylosing spondylitis or in good health (not recorded which).

The chain carries TRBV5-1 and TRBJ2-6; 7 bases are shared with TRBD1. In germline, CDR1 is SGHRS, CDR2 YFSETQ. The trim removed 4 bases at V and 4 bases at J, leaving 8 bases unmatched. The CDR3 consists of 16 residues. The CDR3 DNA reads TGCGCCAGCAGCGTGGGACAGCCTGCAGGGGCCAACGTCCTGACTTTC. Translation: CASSVGQPAGANVLTF.

The gene calls are TRBV6-6 and TRBJ1-4; 7 bases line up with TRBD1. Per the germline V gene, CDR1 is MNHNY and CDR2 is SVGAGI (reference sequence). The V segment lost 4 bases and the J segment 10 bases; nucleotides outside the gene matches: 12. This CDR3 is 15 amino acids long. The CDR3 here is CASSSITGVAVKLFF. The CDR3 DNA reads as TGTGCCAGCAGTTCGATTACAGGGGTTGCTGTAAAACTGTTTTTT.

Only a few counts were recorded for this clonotype. This chain uses TRBV20-1 with TRBJ1-4; the match to TRBD1 covers 7 bases. The CDR3 consists of 12 residues. CDR1 DFQATT and CDR2 SNEGSKA come from the germline V gene (reference sequence). In nucleotides, the CDR3 is TGCGGTGTGGGGACAGACGGTGAAAAACTGTTTTTT. Translated: CGVGTDGEKLFF.

The J gene is TRBJ2-3, the V gene TRBV20-1, with 8 bases lining up with TRBD1. Germline assignment: CDR1 DFQATT and CDR2 SNEGSKA (reference sequence). Trimming at V came to 6 bases and at J to 2 bases, leaving 10 bases not matched to a gene. CDR3 size: 15 residues. The CDR3 sequence is CSAPGQVVTTDTQYF. The CDR3 DNA reads as TGCAGTGCGCCGGGACAGGTGGTTACCACAGATACGCAGTATTTT.

V usage is TRBV6-1 and J usage is TRBJ1-1, with D hard to call. V was cut by 6 bases and J by 2 bases, with 10 bases left in between. The length of the CDR3 is 13 residues. Germline V CDR1 and CDR2: MNHNS, SASEGT. In nucleotides, the CDR3 is TGTGCCAGCAGCCGGGCGGGTAACACTGAAGCTTTCTTT. Translating it yields CASSRAGNTEAFF.

The chain recombines TRBV6-2 or TRBV6-3 with TRBJ2-4; a weak D match, TRBD2 (7 bases). Deletions cut 6 bases from V and 0 bases from J, with 15 bases between. The CDR3 loop spans 16 amino acids. Germline CDR1 and CDR2: MNHEY and SVGEGT. CDR3 coding DNA: TGTGCCAGCAGGCGATCGGGGGGCCTAGCCAAAAACATTCAGTACTTC. It translates to CASRRSGGLAKNIQYF.

This clonotype was picked up a small number of times. CDR3 DNA sequence: TGTGCCAGCAGTTTAAGGCAGGGAGAAAAACTGTTTTTT. Its translation is CASSLRQGEKLFF. The rearrangement joins TRBV12-3 or TRBV12-4 to TRBJ1-4; a weak D match, TRBD1 (5 bases). The CDR3 spans 13 residues. V gave up 2 bases and J gave up 8 bases, with 9 bases separating them.

The genes are TRBV30 and TRBJ1-6; D unclear. Germline V gene sequence: CDR1 GTSNPN, CDR2 SVGIG (reference sequence). V gave up 3 bases and J gave up 7 bases, with 7 bases separating them. The CDR3 has 12 residues. The CDR3 DNA is TGTGCCTGGAGACCAGGAAATTCACCCCTCCACTTT. Encoded protein: CAWRPGNSPLHF.

The table lists this clonotype with many counts. This rearrangement joins TRBV20-1 to TRBJ2-5; 7 nucleotides agree with TRBD2. The CDR3 extends over 12 amino acids. Germline CDR1 DFQATT, CDR2 SNEGSKA (reference sequence). The CDR3 reads CRARDYQETQYF. The CDR3, as DNA: TGCAGGGCCCGGGACTATCAAGAGACCCAGTACTTC.

The chain recombines TRBV6-2 or TRBV6-3 with TRBJ2-6, with D maybe TRBD2 (6 bases). CDR3 length equals 16 residues. From germline, CDR1 is MNHEY and CDR2 SVGEGT. V shed 1 base and J shed 2 bases, with 9 bases lying between them. CDR3 residues: CASSYLAGTGANVLTF. DNA of the CDR3: TGTGCCAGCAGTTACTTGGCGGGAACTGGGGCCAACGTCCTGACTTTC.